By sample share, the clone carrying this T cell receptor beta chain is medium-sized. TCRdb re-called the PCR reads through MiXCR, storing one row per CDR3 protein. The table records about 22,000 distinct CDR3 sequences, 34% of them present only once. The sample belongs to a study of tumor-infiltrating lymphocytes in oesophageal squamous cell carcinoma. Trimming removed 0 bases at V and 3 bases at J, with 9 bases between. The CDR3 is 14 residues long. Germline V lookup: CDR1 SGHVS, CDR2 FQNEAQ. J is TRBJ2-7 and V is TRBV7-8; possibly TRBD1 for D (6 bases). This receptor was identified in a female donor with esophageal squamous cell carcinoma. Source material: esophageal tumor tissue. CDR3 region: CASSLAQGRYEQYF. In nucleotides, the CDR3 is TGTGCCAGCAGCTTAGCACAGGGACGCTACGAGCAGTACTTC.